This T cell receptor beta chain was obtained from a study of blood T cell repertoires in COVID-19. Data came from immunoSEQ multiplex PCR; TCRdb stores just in-frame clones and leaves some out. Of a few hundred thousand clones listed, around four fifths were seen once; the top ten hold around 5.1%. V lost 4 bases and J 1 base, leaving 17 bases between the germline ends. From germline, CDR1 is SGHRS and CDR2 YFSETQ. CDR3 size: 17 residues. The TCR comes from a woman aged 50 to 65 who had recovered from COVID-19. The V and J genes are TRBV5-1 and TRBJ2-2; D is unresolved. The sample was PBMCs or T cells enriched from blood (not recorded which). CDR3 amino acids: CASSPGVGVVNTGELFF. The CDR3 region has the DNA TGCGCCAGCAGCCCTGGAGTAGGTGTGGTGAACACCGGGGAGCTGTTTTTT.